These 23 T cell receptor beta chains originate from one sample sequenced in a study of blood T cells in healthy people across ages. Combining a sample-barcoded 5' primer with a J-beta primer mix, a second PCR ran for about 7 to 11 cycles. TCRdb processed the 5' RACE reads anew with MiXCR; each CDR3 protein has one entry. The sample yields 1.8 million or so distinct CDR3 sequences, roughly two fifths seen once. The sequenced sample was blood. Receptors originate from a human donor in good health.

In its sample, this clonotype was seen a few times. The chain couples TRBV6-2 or TRBV6-3 to TRBJ2-1; 7 positions agree with TRBD1. V was clipped by 6 bases and J by 5 bases; unmatched bases: 7. The CDR3 totals 14 residues. Germline V gives CDR1 MNHEY, CDR2 SVGEGT. The CDR3 DNA follows: TGTGCCAGCAGCCCCCTGGACAGGAACAATGAGCAGTTCTTC. It is translated as CASSPLDRNNEQFF.

In this sample, this clonotype turned up a few times. V usage is TRBV4-3 and J usage is TRBJ1-2; a weak D match, TRBD1 (5 bases). Germline V gene data show CDR1 as LGHNA and CDR2 as YSLEER. V was trimmed by 0 bases and J by 5 bases, leaving 16 bases between them. The CDR3 runs to 16 residues. The CDR3 bases are TGCGCCAGCAGCCAAGATGTCGGGGCTGGTGTTTATGGCTACACCTTC. It translates to CASSQDVGAGVYGYTF.

The V gene is TRBV7-2, the J gene TRBJ1-2; D call uncertain. Looked up from germline, CDR1 is SGHTA and CDR2 is FQGNSA. CDR3 size: 14 residues. Trimming pared 1 base from V and 7 bases from J, leaving 13 bases between. The CDR3 nucleotides read TGTGCCAGCAGCTTAGTAACCGGGGAGGGTGGCTACACCTTC. Protein sequence: CASSLVTGEGGYTF.

V usage is TRBV7-2 and J usage is TRBJ2-7; D may be TRBD1 (6 bases). With the DNA end fitting TRBJ2-5 better, the J assignment may be wrong. Germline V lookup: CDR1 SGHTA, CDR2 FQGNSA. There are 14 residues in the CDR3. The CDR3 nucleotides are TGTGCCAGCAGCTTCAGGCAGGGGAAAGAGACCCAGTACTTC. This sequence encodes CASSFRQGKETQYF.

This rearrangement joins TRBV5-1 to TRBJ1-1; D call uncertain. The CDR3 runs to 14 residues. The germline V gene has CDR1 SGHRS and CDR2 YFSETQ. Trimming stripped 4 bases from V and 0 bases from J, with 10 bases between. CDR3 sequence (DNA): TGCGCCAGCAGCCAGGCAGCCATGAACACTGAAGCTTTCTTT. This encodes CASSQAAMNTEAFF. The full variable domain, in which reference TRBV5-1 and TRBJ1-1 provide the parts outside the CDR3, is KAGVTQTPRYLIKTRGQQVTLSCSPISGHRSVSWYQQTPGQGLQFLFEYFSETQRNKGNFPGRFSGRQFSNSRSEMNVSTLELGDSALYLCASSQAAMNTEAFFGQGTRLTVV.

This chain links TRBV24-1 with TRBJ2-1; unclear D gene. V was shortened by 5 bases and J by 1 base, with 14 bases between the two germline ends. CDR1 is KGHDR and CDR2 is SFDVKD in the germline V gene. This CDR3 contains 16 residues. The DNA of the CDR3 is TGTGCCACCAGTGGTCCACAGTATCAATCCTACAATGAGCAGTTCTTC. Translated: CATSGPQYQSYNEQFF.

This chain joins TRBV6-4 and TRBJ1-1; D is ambiguous. The germline V gene has CDR1 MRHNA and CDR2 SNTAGT. CDR3 length: 13 residues. V lost 2 bases to trimming and J lost 1 base, with 5 bases between them. CDR3 bases: TGTGCCAGCAGTGACACAGAGAACACTGAAGCTTTCTTT. This translates into CASSDTENTEAFF.

This clonotype was seen only a few times. The rearrangement joins TRBV29-1 to TRBJ1-2; D may be TRBD1 (5 bases). Trimming left V 6 bases short and J 4 bases short, with 24 bases between. The CDR3 is made up of 16 amino acids. Germline V gives CDR1 SQVTM, CDR2 ANQGSEA. The CDR3 DNA reads TGCAGCGTCATACCCCTCACAGGTCGTGTCGGCTATGGCTACACCTTC. Translation gives CSVIPLTGRVGYGYTF.

This chain joins TRBV20-1 and TRBJ2-3, with 7 positions matching TRBD1. The CDR3 consists of 16 residues. V lost 5 bases, J lost 8 bases, and 19 bases stayed unmatched. Germline V CDR1 and CDR2: DFQATT, SNEGSKA (reference sequence). CDR3 sequence (DNA): TGCAGTGCTTATTTTTCCCCGGGACAGACCCTTGCTACGCAGTATTTT. It specifies CSAYFSPGQTLATQYF.

The V call is TRBV4-2, the J call TRBJ1-5; D ambiguous. Germline loops: CDR1 LGHNA, CDR2 YNFKEQ. V lost 0 bases, J lost 4 bases, and 7 bases lay in between. The CDR3 contains 14 residues. The CDR3 sequence is CASSQDLENQPQHF. The CDR3 bases are TGTGCCAGCAGCCAAGATCTGGAAAATCAGCCCCAGCATTTT.

This clonotype was observed at least ten times. The chain employs TRBV20-1 and TRBJ2-7; 10 bases line up with TRBD1. V was pared by 4 bases and J by 3 bases, with 3 bases of the junction left unmatched. Germline V gives CDR1 DFQATT, CDR2 SNEGSKA (reference sequence). There are 13 residues in the CDR3. In nucleotides, the CDR3 is TGCAGTGCTAACCGGGACAGGGGCTACGAGCAGTACTTC. It is translated as CSANRDRGYEQYF.

This chain links TRBV19 with TRBJ2-7; 9 bases are a match to TRBD2. CDR1 and CDR2 (germline): LNHDA, SQIVND (reference sequence). The V segment lost 3 bases and the J segment 4 bases; nucleotides outside the gene matches: 16. The CDR3 spans 18 residues. The CDR3 DNA reads as TGTGCCAGTAGTATCCTCGTGGTGCTAGCGGGGAAAGTTTACGAGCAGTACTTC. The encoded protein is CASSILVVLAGKVYEQYF.

The chain is built from TRBV20-1 and TRBJ2-3; no reliable D call. Germline V gene lookup returns CDR1 DFQATT and CDR2 SNEGSKA (reference sequence). Trimming removed 5 bases at V and 5 bases at J, with 14 bases between. The CDR3 is made up of 13 amino acids. CDR3 nucleotides: TGCAGTGCTTTTCTTCCTAGTGGAGATACGCAGTATTTT. Encoded protein: CSAFLPSGDTQYF.

The rearrangement uses TRBV11-2 and TRBJ2-3; D possibly matches TRBD1 or TRBD2 (6 bases each). The V gene's germline CDR1 is SGHAT and CDR2 FQNNGV. Trimming stripped 7 bases from V and 3 bases from J, with 14 bases between. The CDR3 totals 14 residues. CDR3 bases: TGTGCCAGCATCTCCGGGGGCGGGACAGATACGCAGTATTTT. This codes for CASISGGGTDTQYF. Complete variable domain (other parts from reference TRBV11-2 and TRBJ2-3): EAGVAQSPRYKIIEKRQSVAFWCNPISGHATLYWYQQILGQGPKLLIQFQNNGVVDDSQLPKDRFSAERLKGVDSTLKIQPAKLEDSAVYLCASISGGGTDTQYFGPGTRLTVL.

This clonotype was seen many times. The V call is TRBV7-9, the J call TRBJ2-3; D gene ambiguous. From germline, CDR1 is SEHNR and CDR2 FQNEAQ (reference sequence). V lost 4 bases and J lost 5, with 7 bases in between. The CDR3 length is 12 residues. The CDR3 sequence is CASSSLGDTQYF. Written as DNA, the CDR3 is TGTGCCAGCAGCTCCCTGGGAGATACGCAGTATTTT.

The rearrangement joins TRBV9 to TRBJ2-1; a weak D match, TRBD2 (6 bases). This CDR3 region has 14 residues. With 4 bases removed from V and 7 bases from J, the gap between germline ends came to 15 bases. The germline V gene encodes CDR1 SGDLS and CDR2 YYNGEE. CDR3 bases: TGTGCCAGCAGCCCCCGTGGAGGGAGGAATGAGCAGTTCTTC. Its protein is CASSPRGGRNEQFF.

On this clonotype: Germline is not matched at one junction end, which may reflect a read error. The V and J genes are TRBV6-5 and TRBJ2-7; 7 bases line up with TRBD1. This CDR3 is 14 amino acids long. Germline CDR1 and CDR2: MNHEY and SVGAGI. Here the CDR3 DNA reads TGTGTCAGCAGCCTACAGGGGTCCTCCTACGAGCAGTACTTC. The encoded protein is CVSSLQGSSYEQYF.

The table lists this clonotype with many counts. The V gene is TRBV7-3, the J gene TRBJ1-2; 8 bases agree with TRBD1. The CDR3 runs 13 residues. The V segment lost 5 bases and the J segment 13 bases; nucleotides outside the gene matches: 12. Per germline, CDR1 SGHTA and CDR2 FQGTGA. For the CDR3, the DNA is TGTGCCAGCAGCAGACAGGCACAGGGGGAAGGCACCTTC. It translates to CASSRQAQGEGTF.

Turning to this clonotype: At one boundary the junction diverges from the germline segment, which might be a read error. The chain uses TRBV7-9 and TRBJ2-1; unclear D gene. This CDR3 is built from 14 residues. CDR1 and CDR2 from the germline V gene are SEHNR and FQNEAQ (reference sequence). CDR3 bases: TGTGCCAGCAGTATCAAGAGCTCCTACAGTGAGCAGTTATTC. It yields the protein CASSIKSSYSEQLF.

The chain recombines TRBV2 with TRBJ2-5, with D perhaps TRBD1 or TRBD2 (6 bases each). The CDR3 contains 16 residues. With 4 bases removed from V and 4 bases from J, the gap between germline ends came to 19 bases. The germline gives CDR1 SNHLY, CDR2 FYNNEI. The chain's CDR3 is CASSGLLGGSGETQYF. CDR3 nucleotides: TGTGCCAGCAGTGGTTTGTTGGGGGGCTCGGGAGAGACCCAGTACTTC.

The chain recombines TRBV9 with TRBJ1-2, with D maybe TRBD1 (5 bases). The CDR3 consists of 13 residues. Germline V lookup: CDR1 SGDLS, CDR2 YYNGEE. The V end was cut by 5 bases, the J end by 8 bases, with 16 bases between. The DNA for the CDR3 is TGTGCCAGCAGGGACACCTCCCTTGGGGGCTACACCTTC. Translating gives CASRDTSLGGYTF.

This chain uses TRBV20-1 with TRBJ1-2; D ambiguous. Germline values: CDR1 DFQATT, CDR2 SNEGSKA (reference sequence). This CDR3 is 12 amino acids long. The V end lost 6 bases, the J end lost 3 bases, and 11 bases lay between the germline ends. The CDR3 DNA reads TGCAGTGCCCAACCGGCTTACTATGGCTACACCTTC. Encoded protein: CSAQPAYYGYTF.

The chain employs TRBV15 and TRBJ1-5, with 7 bases identical to TRBD1. The V segment lost 8 bases and the J segment 7 bases; nucleotides outside the gene matches: 11. Germline V gives CDR1 LNHNV, CDR2 YYDKDF (reference sequence). This CDR3 contains 14 residues. The CDR3 loop reads CATSRRGVGQPQHF. The CDR3 DNA sequence: TGTGCCACCTCCCGCAGGGGGGTTGGGCAGCCCCAGCATTTT.